This T cell receptor beta chain originates from a study of T cells in Graves' hyperthyroidism and ophthalmopathy. This clonotype was seen many times. Germline V gives CDR1 SEHNR, CDR2 FQNEAQ (reference sequence). This CDR3 spans 13 amino acids. Between the trimmed V and J ends, which lost 5 bases and 4 bases, there was a span of 11 bases. RNA transcripts were the template for amplifying TCR beta CDR3 regions. The HTBI primer set drove a first-round RT-PCR of the TCR CDR3. TCRdb re-derived calls from the multiplex PCR reads in MiXCR, one entry per CDR3 protein. The data hold about 300,000 distinct CDR3 sequences, with 20% to 25% observed a single time.

The clonotype was recovered from a man aged 40-50 years with Graves' hyperthyroidism that later progressed to Graves' ophthalmopathy. Sequencing was performed on blood. The chain has TRBV7-9 and TRBJ1-1; the D gene is possibly TRBD1 (5 bases). In nucleotides, the CDR3 is TGTGCCAGCAGCATGGGCCAGGGCACTGAAGCTTTCTTT. This codes for CASSMGQGTEAFF. Looking up the rest from reference TRBV7-9 and TRBJ1-1 gives the full variable domain: DTGVSQNPRHKITKRGQNVTFRCDPISEHNRLYWYRQTLGQGPEFLTYFQNEAQLEKSRLLSDRFSAERPKGSFSTLEIQRTEQGDSAMYLCASSMGQGTEAFFGQGTRLTVV.